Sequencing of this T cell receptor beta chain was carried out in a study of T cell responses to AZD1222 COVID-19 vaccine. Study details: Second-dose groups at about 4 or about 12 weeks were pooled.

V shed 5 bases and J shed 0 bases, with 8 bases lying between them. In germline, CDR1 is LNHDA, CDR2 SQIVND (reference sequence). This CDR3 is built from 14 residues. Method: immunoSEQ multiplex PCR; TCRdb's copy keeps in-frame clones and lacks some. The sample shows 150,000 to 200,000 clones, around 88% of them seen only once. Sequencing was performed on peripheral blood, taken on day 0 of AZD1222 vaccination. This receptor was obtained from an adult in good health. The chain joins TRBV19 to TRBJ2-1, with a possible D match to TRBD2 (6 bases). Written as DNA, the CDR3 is TGTGCCAGTAGTTATAGCGGCTCCTACAATGAGCAGTTCTTC. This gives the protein CASSYSGSYNEQFF.